This T cell receptor (beta chain) appears in the sequencing data of a study of blood T cell repertoires in COVID-19. About the study: Italy, Spain and the United States were the sources of the convalescent and acute COVID-19 samples. The analysed material was cDNA or gDNA that came from T cells, B-cell-depleted T cells, or PBMCs.

CDR3 length equals 14 residues. CDR1 is SGHRS and CDR2 is YFSETQ in the germline V gene. V dropped 1 base and J dropped 8; count of bases not matched to a gene: 8. Under the authors' procedure: Amplification from reference gene primers served as the basis for estimated nucleated cell counts. The repertoire was sequenced with immunoSEQ multiplex PCR; TCRdb's copy has only in-frame clones and lacks some. V, J and clone size reflect that table, while D and trimming were determined from the DNA. The profile shows about 140,000 clones, around 80% of them singletons. V usage is TRBV5-1 and J usage is TRBJ1-2; TRBD1 matches at 7 bases. The sequence derives from a man aged 50 to 60 with acute or convalescent COVID-19. The sequencing sample was made of peripheral blood. CDR3 in amino acids: CASSLLQGPQGYTF. The CDR3 DNA reads TGCGCCAGCAGCTTGCTACAGGGGCCTCAGGGCTACACCTTC.